The clone carrying this T cell receptor (beta chain) showed up many times. The germline gives CDR1 SGHDT, CDR2 YYEEEE. V was pared by 6 bases and J by 0 bases, with 10 bases between. The CDR3 sequence is 13 residues long. This sample was taken from a study of Graves' ophthalmopathy and Graves' hyperthyroidism. Amplification targeted the TCR beta CDR3 regions, with RNA transcripts as the source material. First-round RT-PCR relied on HTBI primers, and a second-round multiplex PCR came next. From the multiplex PCR reads, TCRdb called clonotypes with MiXCR, one entry per CDR3 protein. The data contain hundreds of thousands of distinct CDR3 sequences, approximately 21% of them singletons.

Sequencing was done on a sample of peripheral blood. The origin of this receptor is a woman between 18 and 30 years old with stable Graves' hyperthyroidism. Some clones in this sample may be carry-over from other donors' samples. The genes are TRBV5-6 and TRBJ2-7, with D possibly being TRBD1 or TRBD2 (5 bases each). CDR3 in amino acids: CASTVGTSYEQYF. The CDR3 nucleotides read TGTGCCAGCACGGTTGGGACCTCCTACGAGCAGTACTTC. Together with reference TRBV5-6 and TRBJ2-7, the CDR3 gives the full variable domain: DAGVTQSPTHLIKTRGQQVTLRCSPKSGHDTVSWYQQALGQGPQFIFQYYEEEERQRGNFPDRFSGHQFPNYSSELNVNALLLGDSALYLCASTVGTSYEQYFGPGTRLTVT.